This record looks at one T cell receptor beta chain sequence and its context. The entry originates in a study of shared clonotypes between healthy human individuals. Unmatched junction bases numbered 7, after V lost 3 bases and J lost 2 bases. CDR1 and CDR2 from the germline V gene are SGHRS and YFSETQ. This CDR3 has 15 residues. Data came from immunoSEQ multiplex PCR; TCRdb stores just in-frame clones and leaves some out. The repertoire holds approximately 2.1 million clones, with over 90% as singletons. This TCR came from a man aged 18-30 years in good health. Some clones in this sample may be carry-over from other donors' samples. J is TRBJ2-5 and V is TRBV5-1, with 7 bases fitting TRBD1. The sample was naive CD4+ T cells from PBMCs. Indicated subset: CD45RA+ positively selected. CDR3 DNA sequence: TGCGCCAGCAGCTCGCAAGGGACAGCACAAGAGACCCAGTACTTC. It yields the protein CASSSQGTAQETQYF. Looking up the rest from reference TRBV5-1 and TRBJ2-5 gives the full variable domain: KAGVTQTPRYLIKTRGQQVTLSCSPISGHRSVSWYQQTPGQGLQFLFEYFSETQRNKGNFPGRFSGRQFSNSRSEMNVSTLELGDSALYLCASSSQGTAQETQYFGPGTRLLVL.